This T cell receptor (beta chain) was captured in a study of cytomegalovirus exposure and HLA in healthy donors. Overall study: Genetic ancestry analysis placed approximately 79% of the 410 or so donors that were genotyped in the Caucasian-associated cluster. Findings and caveats of the study: Across all donors, roughly uniform sequencing depth was an assumption of the presence/absence analyses. The records held CMV serostatus as the only immune exposure information.

Germline assignment: CDR1 MNHEY and CDR2 SVGAGI. With 2 bases removed from V and 5 bases from J, the gap between germline ends came to 13 bases. The length of the CDR3 is 14 residues. 60 Vbeta and 13 Jbeta primers were used in PCR. Clones were read by immunoSEQ multiplex PCR, and TCRdb kept only the in-frame ones, dropping some. The data contain approximately 260,000 clones, just under 85% of them seen just once; the ten biggest clones take up roughly 2%. Concerning this clone itself: Its antigen is not known.

The chain combines TRBV6-5 with TRBJ2-7, with D possibly matching TRBD1 (6 bases). The source material was PBMCs. The source is a woman aged 40-49 years in good health and CMV-seropositive. In nucleotides, the CDR3 is TGTGCCAGCAGTTACCAAACAGGGTCCCACGAGCAGTACTTC. It translates to CASSYQTGSHEQYF.